This T cell receptor beta chain was identified during a study of shared clonotypes between healthy human individuals. This clone was counted a single time. The antigen remains unidentified. The same CDR3 is also encoded by other DNA sequences in this sample. Between the trimmed V and J ends, which lost 4 bases and 1 base, there was a span of 8 bases. CDR3 length equals 13 residues. From germline, CDR1 is SGHRS and CDR2 YFSETQ. Investigators spread the genomic DNA of each subset evenly over several immunoSEQ plates. Profiled with immunoSEQ multiplex PCR; TCRdb holds only in-frame clones, not every one. The table includes about 1.5 million clones, nearly 99% detected once. Findings of the study overall: Sequencing depth was a factor that was expected to affect clonotype sharing among donors. A few donors had 5% to 6% of their naive CD4 clonotypes in common. Rarefaction revealed incomplete sorted-subset sequencing despite large depth.

The clonotype was recovered from a man younger than 45 in good health. Material: naive CD4+ T cells sorted from blood. Subset of the sample: CD45RA+ positively selected. This chain links TRBV5-1 with TRBJ2-5, with D unresolved. CDR3 sequence reads: CASSLDVQETQYF. DNA for the CDR3: TGCGCCAGCAGCCTGGACGTCCAAGAGACCCAGTACTTC.